These T cell receptor beta chains were read from a single sample in a study of beta chain features in type 1 diabetes. Profiled with immunoSEQ multiplex PCR; TCRdb holds only in-frame clones, not every one. This table holds hundreds of thousands of clones, over 13% found once. The sample was naive CD4+ T cells from blood. Source of these receptors: a man aged 18 to 30 with type 1 diabetes. Both conserved end residues are part of each CDR3. A D gene is named only where the DNA matches it firmly. Not all rows give a size; the values are once, few, many and, for expanded clones, a class.

J | D | size | V | CDR3 | DNA
TRBJ2-1 | - | - | TRBV5-1 | CASSIIAVSSYNEQFF | TGCGCCAGCAGCATAATAGCGGTGAGCTCCTACAATGAGCAGTTCTTC
TRBJ2-7 | - | - | TRBV30 | CAWSTYSGRQYF | TGTGCCTGGAGTACTTACAGCGGACGGCAGTACTTC
TRBJ1-5 | - | few | TRBV6-5 | CASTQGGMGNQPQHF | TGTGCCAGCACTCAGGGAGGGATGGGCAATCAGCCCCAGCATTTT
TRBJ2-3 | - | - | TRBV7-9 | CASSPLRGAGTDTQYF | TGTGCCAGCAGCCCCCTCCGGGGGGCTGGCACAGATACGCAGTATTTT
TRBJ1-1 | - | - | TRBV4-3 | CASSQDRRGTEAFF | TGCGCCAGCAGCCAAGATAGGAGGGGCACTGAAGCTTTCTTT
TRBJ1-5 | - | few | TRBV7-2 | CASSLGVWSNQPQHF | TGTGCCAGCAGCTTAGGAGTGTGGAGCAATCAGCCCCAGCATTTT
TRBJ2-2 | TRBD1 | - | TRBV4-3 | CASSQATGGVSPGELFF | TGCGCCAGCAGCCAGGCCACAGGGGGCGTCTCTCCTGGGGAGCTGTTTTTT
TRBJ2-7 | TRBD1 | - | TRBV6-5 | CASRETGNYEQYF | TGTGCCAGCAGAGAGACAGGGAACTACGAGCAGTACTTC
TRBJ2-5 | TRBD1 | few | TRBV14 | CASSQSIRDRVQETQYF | TGTGCCAGCAGCCAAAGTATCCGGGACAGGGTGCAAGAGACCCAGTACTTC
TRBJ1-2 | - | few | TRBV6-5 | CASSYSHVVDSGYTF | TGTGCCAGCAGTTACTCTCATGTTGTGGACTCTGGCTACACCTTC
TRBJ1-5 | TRBD1 | - | TRBV29-1 | CSVASLDRGQPQHF | TGCAGCGTCGCCTCCCTGGACAGGGGACAGCCCCAGCATTTT
TRBJ1-5 | - | - | TRBV10-3 | CAISLAEKGQPQHF | TGTGCCATCAGTTTGGCCGAGAAAGGTCAGCCCCAGCATTTT
TRBJ2-3 | - | - | TRBV25-1 | CASSERAYTQYF | TGTGCCAGCAGTGAAAGGGCGTATACGCAGTATTTT
TRBJ2-1 | TRBD1 | - | TRBV19 | CATRQGGGEQFF | TGTGCCACCAGACAGGGGGGAGGGGAGCAGTTCTTC
TRBJ2-5 | TRBD2 | few | TRBV6-5 | CASTSQLAGWETQYF | TGTGCCAGCACCTCCCAACTAGCGGGATGGGAGACCCAGTACTTC
TRBJ2-5 | - | - | TRBV18 | CASSPTALETQYF | TGTGCCAGCTCACCGACAGCCCTAGAGACCCAGTACTTC
TRBJ2-1 | - | few | TRBV7-9 | CASSLLSGPSNEQFF | TGTGCCAGCAGCTTGCTGTCGGGGCCCTCCAATGAGCAGTTCTTC
TRBJ2-5 | - | - | TRBV29-1 | CSVLGGETQYF | TGCAGCGTTCTAGGAGGGGAGACCCAGTACTTC
TRBJ1-2 | TRBD1 | - | TRBV25-1 | CASTAGGYGYTF | TGTGCCAGCACCGCAGGGGGCTATGGCTACACCTTC
TRBJ2-3 | - | - | TRBV29-1 | CSVEDRQSDTQYF | TGCAGCGTTGAAGATCGGCAATCGGATACGCAGTATTTT
TRBJ2-5 | TRBD2 | - | TRBV6-1 | CASILRLAETQYF | TGTGCCAGCATCCTCCGACTAGCAGAGACCCAGTACTTC
TRBJ2-1 | - | few | TRBV7-8 | CASSPIRGEQFF | TGTGCCAGCAGCCCTATACGGGGTGAGCAGTTCTTC
TRBJ2-2 | TRBD1 | few | TRBV4-1 | CASSLSGRGRDTGELFF | TGCGCCAGCAGCCTGAGCGGCAGGGGGCGCGACACCGGGGAGCTGTTTTTT
TRBJ1-2 | - | - | TRBV29-1 | CSVLYRDHYGYTF | TGCAGCGTTCTTTACCGGGACCACTATGGCTACACCTTC
TRBJ2-5 | TRBD2 | few | TRBV11-1 | CASSLSPLAGEETQYF | TGTGCCAGCAGCTTAAGTCCGCTAGCGGGAGAAGAGACCCAGTACTTC
TRBJ2-4 | - | few | TRBV5-1 | CASSMDPIAKNIQYF | TGCGCCAGCAGCATGGACCCTATAGCCAAAAACATTCAGTACTTC
TRBJ2-5 | - | few | TRBV9 | CASSVAAGEETQYF | TGTGCCAGCAGCGTAGCGGCAGGGGAAGAGACCCAGTACTTC
TRBJ1-2 | - | few | TRBV6-1 | CASSASDSNYYGYTF | TGTGCCAGCAGTGCATCGGACAGTAACTACTATGGCTACACCTTC
TRBJ1-1 | - | few | TRBV14 | CASSQYRDTEAFF | TGTGCCAGCAGCCAGTACAGGGACACTGAAGCTTTCTTT